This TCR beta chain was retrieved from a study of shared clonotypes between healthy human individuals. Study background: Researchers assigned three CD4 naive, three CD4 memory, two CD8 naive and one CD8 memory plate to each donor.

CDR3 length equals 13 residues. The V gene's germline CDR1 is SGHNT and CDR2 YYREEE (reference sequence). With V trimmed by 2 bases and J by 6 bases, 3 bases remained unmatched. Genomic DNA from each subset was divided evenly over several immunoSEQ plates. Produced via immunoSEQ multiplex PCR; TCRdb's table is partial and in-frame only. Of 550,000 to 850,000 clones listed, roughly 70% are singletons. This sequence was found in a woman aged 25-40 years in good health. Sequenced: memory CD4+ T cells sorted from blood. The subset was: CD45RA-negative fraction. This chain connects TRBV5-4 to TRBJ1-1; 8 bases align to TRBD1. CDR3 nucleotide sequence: TGTGCCAGCAGCTTTCCGGACAGGGCTGAAGCTTTCTTT. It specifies CASSFPDRAEAFF.